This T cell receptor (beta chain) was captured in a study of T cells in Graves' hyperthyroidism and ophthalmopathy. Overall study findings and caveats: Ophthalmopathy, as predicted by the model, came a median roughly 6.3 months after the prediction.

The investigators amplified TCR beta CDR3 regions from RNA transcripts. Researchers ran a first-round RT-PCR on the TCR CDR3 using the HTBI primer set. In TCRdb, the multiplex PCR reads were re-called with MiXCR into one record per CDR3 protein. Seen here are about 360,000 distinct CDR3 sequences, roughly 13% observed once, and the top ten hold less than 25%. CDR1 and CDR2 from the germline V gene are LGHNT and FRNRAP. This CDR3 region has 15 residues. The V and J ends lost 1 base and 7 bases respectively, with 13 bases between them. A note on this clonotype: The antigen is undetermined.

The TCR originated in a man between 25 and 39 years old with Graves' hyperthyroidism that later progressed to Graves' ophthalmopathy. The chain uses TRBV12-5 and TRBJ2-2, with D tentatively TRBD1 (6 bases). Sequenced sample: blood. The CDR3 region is CASGLDLGGIGELFF. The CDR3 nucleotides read TGTGCTAGTGGTTTGGACTTAGGGGGAATCGGGGAGCTGTTTTTT.